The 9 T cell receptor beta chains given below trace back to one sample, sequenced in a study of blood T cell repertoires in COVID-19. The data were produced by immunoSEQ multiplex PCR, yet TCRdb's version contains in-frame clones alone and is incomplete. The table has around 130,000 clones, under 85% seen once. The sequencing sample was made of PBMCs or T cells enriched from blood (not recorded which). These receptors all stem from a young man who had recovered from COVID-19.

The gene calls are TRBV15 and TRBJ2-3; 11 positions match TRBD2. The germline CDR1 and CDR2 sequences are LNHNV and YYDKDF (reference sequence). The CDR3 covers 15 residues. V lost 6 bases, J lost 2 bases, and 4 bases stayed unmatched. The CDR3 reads CATRMGLADTDTQYF. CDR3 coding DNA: TGTGCCACCAGGATGGGACTAGCGGACACAGATACGCAGTATTTT. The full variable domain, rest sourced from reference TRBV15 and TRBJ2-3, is DAMVIQNPRYQVTQFGKPVTLSCSQTLNHNVMYWYQQKSSQAPKLLFHYYDKDFNNEADTPDNFQSRRPNTSFCFLDIRSPGLGDTAMYLCATRMGLADTDTQYFGPGTRLTVL.

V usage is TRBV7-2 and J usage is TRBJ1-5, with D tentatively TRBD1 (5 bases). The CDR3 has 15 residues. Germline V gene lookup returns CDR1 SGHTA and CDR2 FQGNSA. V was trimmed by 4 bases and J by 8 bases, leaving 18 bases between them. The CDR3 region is CASSWAGGKDEPQHF. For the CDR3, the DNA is TGTGCCAGCAGCTGGGCGGGGGGGAAGGATGAGCCCCAGCATTTT. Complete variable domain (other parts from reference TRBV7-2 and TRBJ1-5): GAGVSQSPSNKVTEKGKDVELRCDPISGHTALYWYRQSLGQGLEFLIYFQGNSAPDKSGLPSDRFSAERTGGSVSTLTIQRTQQEDSAVYLCASSWAGGKDEPQHFGDGTRLSIL.

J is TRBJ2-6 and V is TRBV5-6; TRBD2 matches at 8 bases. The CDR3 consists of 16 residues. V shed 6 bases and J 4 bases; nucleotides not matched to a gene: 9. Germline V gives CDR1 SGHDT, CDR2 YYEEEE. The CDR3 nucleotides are TGTGCCAGCATCAAAGCGGGAGCGGGGGGGGCCAACGTCCTGACTTTC. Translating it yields CASIKAGAGGANVLTF.

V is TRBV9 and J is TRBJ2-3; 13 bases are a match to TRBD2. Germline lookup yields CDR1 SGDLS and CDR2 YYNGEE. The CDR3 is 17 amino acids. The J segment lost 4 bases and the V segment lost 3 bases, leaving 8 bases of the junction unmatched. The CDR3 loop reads CASSAPGTSGIPDTQYF. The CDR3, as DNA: TGTGCCAGCAGCGCACCGGGGACTAGCGGGATCCCAGATACGCAGTATTTT.

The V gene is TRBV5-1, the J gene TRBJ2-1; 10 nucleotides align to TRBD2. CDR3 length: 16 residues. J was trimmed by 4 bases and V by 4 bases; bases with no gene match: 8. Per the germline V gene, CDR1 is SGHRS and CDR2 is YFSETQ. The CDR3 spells CASSPLAGSSYNEQFF. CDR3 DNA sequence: TGCGCCAGCAGCCCACTAGCGGGGAGTTCTTACAATGAGCAGTTCTTC.

CDR3 protein: CATDPGQNYGYTF. The CDR3 nucleotides read TGTGCCACAGACCCGGGACAGAACTATGGCTACACCTTC. V and J are TRBV10-3 and TRBJ1-2; TRBD1 agrees at 7 bases. This CDR3 has 13 residues. V lost 10 bases to trimming and J lost 2 bases; unmatched junction nucleotides: 7. Germline assignment: CDR1 ENHRY and CDR2 SYGVKD.

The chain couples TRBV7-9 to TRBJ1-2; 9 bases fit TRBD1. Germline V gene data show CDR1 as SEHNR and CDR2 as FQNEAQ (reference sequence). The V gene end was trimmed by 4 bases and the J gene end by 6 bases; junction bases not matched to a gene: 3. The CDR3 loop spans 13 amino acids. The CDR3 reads CASSSQGAHGYTF. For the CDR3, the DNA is TGTGCCAGCAGCTCACAGGGGGCGCATGGCTACACCTTC.

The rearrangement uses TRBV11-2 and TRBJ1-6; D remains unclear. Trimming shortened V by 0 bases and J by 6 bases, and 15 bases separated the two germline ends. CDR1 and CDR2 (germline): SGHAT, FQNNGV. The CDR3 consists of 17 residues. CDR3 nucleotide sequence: TGTGCCAGCAGCTTAGATGGGAGGCAGTATACTAATTCACCCCTCCACTTT. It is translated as CASSLDGRQYTNSPLHF.

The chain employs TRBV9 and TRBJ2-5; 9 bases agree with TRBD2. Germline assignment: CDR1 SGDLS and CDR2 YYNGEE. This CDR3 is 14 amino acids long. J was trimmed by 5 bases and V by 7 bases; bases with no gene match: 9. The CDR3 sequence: CASSKAGGQETQYF. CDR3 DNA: TGTGCCAGCTCCAAGGCGGGGGGGCAGGAGACCCAGTACTTC.